This is a list of T cell receptor beta chains from one sample in a study of T cell repertoires in cytomegalovirus infection. TCRdb redid the calling of the reads with MiXCR, one entry per CDR3 protein. The data show some 320,000 distinct CDR3 sequences, with around 9.5% seen just once and 3.5% to 4.5% held by the top ten. The sequencing input was PBMCs. Source of these receptors: a human donor in good health (CMV status not recorded). Some clones in this sample may be carry-over from other donors' samples. CDR3s include the opening cysteine and the closing phenylalanine or tryptophan. The order of the fields is D gene, clone size, J gene, V gene, CDR3 protein, CDR3 DNA. A D gene is named only where the DNA matches it firmly. Size is stated for part of the rows, as once, few or many counts, or as a class when the clone is expanded.

-,-,TRBJ1-2,TRBV7-2,CASRLSQEYGYTF,TGTGCCAGCCGCTTGAGTCAGGAGTATGGCTACACCTTC
-,few,TRBJ2-7,TRBV28,CASSQAAALPYEQYF,TGTGCCAGCAGTCAGGCGGCAGCACTACCCTACGAGCAGTACTTC
-,-,TRBJ2-5,TRBV6-2/TRBV6-3,CASSYYGIEETQYF,TGTGCCAGCAGTTACTATGGAATTGAAGAGACCCAGTACTTC
TRBD2,many,TRBJ2-7,TRBV7-9,CASRTSGTDEQYF,TGTGCCAGCAGGACTAGCGGGACAGACGAGCAGTACTTC
TRBD2,-,TRBJ2-7,TRBV11-1,CASSFRGTSGSPYEQYF,TGTGCCAGCAGCTTTCGAGGGACTAGCGGGAGTCCCTACGAGCAGTACTTC
TRBD1,few,TRBJ2-3,TRBV7-3,CASSFRGPPDTQYF,TGTGCCAGCAGCTTCAGGGGGCCCCCAGATACGCAGTATTTT
-,-,TRBJ1-3,TRBV7-2,CASSLTTGVGTGNTIYF,TGTGCCAGCAGTTTAACGACAGGTGTGGGAACTGGAAACACCATATATTTT
-,many,TRBJ2-7,TRBV7-2,CASSRTSLTGEQYF,TGTGCCAGCAGCCGGACTTCTTTGACGGGCGAGCAGTACTTC
-,few,TRBJ1-5,TRBV12-3/TRBV12-4,CASSFSGGIQPQHF,TGTGCCAGCAGTTTTTCGGGGGGCATTCAGCCCCAGCATTTT
-,-,TRBJ2-5,TRBV7-9,CASSFPGSDWETQYF,TGTGCCAGCAGCTTCCCGGGGTCTGATTGGGAGACCCAGTACTTC
-,few,TRBJ2-2,TRBV6-6,CASRGGTASGELFF,TGTGCCAGCAGAGGCGGGACAGCCTCCGGGGAGCTGTTTTTT
TRBD2,few,TRBJ2-3,TRBV7-2,CASSRLAGGIDTQYF,TGTGCCAGCAGCCGTCTAGCGGGGGGAATTGATACGCAGTATTTT
-,many,TRBJ1-6,TRBV10-3,CAIRVDRPGSPLHF,TGTGCCATCCGGGTAGACAGGCCCGGTTCACCCCTCCACTTT
-,many,TRBJ2-5,TRBV7-2,CASSLEGGLAETQYF,TGTGCCAGCAGCTTAGAAGGAGGGTTGGCGGAGACCCAGTACTTC
TRBD1,many,TRBJ2-7,TRBV7-9,CASTGGVGYEQYF,TGTGCCAGCACAGGGGGCGTCGGCTACGAGCAGTACTTC
-,few,TRBJ2-3,TRBV7-2,CASSTGLNTYEQYF,TGTGCCAGCAGCACGGGACTTAATACCTACGAGCAGTATTTT
-,many,TRBJ2-1,TRBV7-9,CASSLGLARSYNEQFF,TGTGCCAGCAGCTTAGGACTGGCTCGTTCCTACAATGAGCAGTTCTTC
TRBD2,-,TRBJ2-1,TRBV7-9,CASSLTALAGAFDNEQFF,TGTGCCAGCAGCCTTACCGCTTTAGCGGGAGCTTTTGATAATGAGCAGTTCTTC
TRBD1,few,TRBJ1-1,TRBV12-3/TRBV12-4,CASKDNRGWTEAFF,TGTGCCAGCAAAGATAACAGGGGGTGGACTGAAGCTTTCTTT
-,many,TRBJ2-5,TRBV7-2,CASSPYRGTQYF,TGTGCCAGCAGCCCCTACCGGGGGACCCAGTACTTC
-,-,TRBJ1-5,TRBV28,CASSLNQGGNQPQHF,TGTGCCAGCAGTTTAAACCAGGGTGGCAATCAGCCCCAGCATTTT
-,many,TRBJ2-7,TRBV28,CASSKTSTGKGYEQYF,TGTGCCAGCAGTAAGACTTCCACAGGCAAAGGCTACGAGCAGTACTTC
-,many,TRBJ2-7,TRBV12-3/TRBV12-4,CASTLNFYEQYF,TGTGCCAGCACTCTTAATTTCTACGAGCAGTACTTC
-,many,TRBJ2-5,TRBV7-2,CASSLTPGETQYF,TGTGCCAGCAGCTTGACACCGGGGGAGACCCAGTACTTC
-,-,TRBJ2-5,TRBV20-1,CSARDPGKLFLETQYF,TGCAGTGCTAGAGACCCGGGTAAACTTTTCTTAGAGACCCAGTACTTC
TRBD1,many,TRBJ1-1,TRBV7-2,CASSFRGLSTEAFF,TGTGCCAGCAGCTTCAGGGGGCTGAGCACTGAAGCTTTCTTT
-,many,TRBJ2-6,TRBV7-2,CASSVGVSGANVLTF,TGTGCCAGCAGCGTAGGGGTCTCTGGGGCCAACGTCCTGACTTTC
-,-,TRBJ2-4,TRBV18,CASSPSRNLKNIQYF,TGTGCCAGCTCACCATCCCGCAACCTAAAAAACATTCAGTACTTC
-,many,TRBJ1-1,TRBV7-2,CASSSHEWGGTEAFF,TGTGCCAGCAGCTCACATGAGTGGGGAGGCACTGAAGCTTTCTTT
-,many,TRBJ2-2,TRBV6-1,CASRAVFTGELFF,TGTGCCAGCCGGGCGGTCTTCACCGGGGAGCTGTTTTTT
TRBD1,once,TRBJ1-4,TRBV7-2,CASRGQGGDEKLFF,TGTGCCAGCAGGGGACAGGGGGGGGATGAAAAACTGTTTTTT
TRBD1,-,TRBJ2-2,TRBV28,CASSSYRGTGELFF,TGTGCCAGCAGTTCGTACAGGGGAACCGGGGAGCTGTTTTTT
-,few,TRBJ1-2,TRBV11-2,CASSLSAQLTSYTF,TGTGCCAGCAGCTTAAGCGCCCAGCTCACGAGCTACACCTTC
-,few,TRBJ2-7,TRBV12-3/TRBV12-4,CASSIRPDEQYF,TGTGCCAGCAGTATTCGCCCCGACGAGCAGTACTTC
TRBD1,many,TRBJ2-2,TRBV12-3/TRBV12-4,CASTPAGQGAHRGELFF,TGTGCCAGCACTCCCGCGGGGCAGGGGGCCCACCGGGGAGAGCTGTTTTTT
TRBD1,many,TRBJ2-3,TRBV7-2,CASSSPRDRVSDTQYF,TGTGCCAGCAGCTCACCCCGGGACAGGGTGTCAGATACGCAGTATTTT
-,-,TRBJ1-4,TRBV7-8,CASSLRPRARGSTNEKLFF,TGTGCCAGCAGCTTACGGCCCAGGGCGCGGGGTTCAACTAATGAAAAACTGTTTTTT
TRBD2,few,TRBJ2-3,TRBV9,CASSVVSGSTDTQYF,TGTGCCAGCAGCGTAGTTAGCGGGAGCACAGATACGCAGTATTTT
TRBD2,many,TRBJ2-1,TRBV19,CASGGLAGSSYNEQFF,TGTGCCAGTGGGGGACTAGCGGGGAGCTCCTACAATGAGCAGTTCTTC
TRBD2,many,TRBJ2-5,TRBV28,CASSFSSSGQETQYF,TGTGCCAGCAGTTTTTCCTCTAGCGGCCAAGAGACCCAGTACTTC
-,-,TRBJ2-3,TRBV7-3,CASSPRERPDTQYF,TGTGCCAGCAGCCCCCGGGAAAGGCCAGATACGCAGTATTTT
TRBD1,-,TRBJ2-5,TRBV7-8,CASSLRPPPPDRGLYQETQYF,TGTGCCAGCAGCTTACGCCCCCCGCCCCCGGACAGGGGTCTGTACCAAGAGACCCAGTACTTC